A single sample gave rise to the 24 T cell receptor beta chains below, sequenced in a study of control samples from healthy donors and cancer patients. Generated by immunoSEQ multiplex PCR, the TCRdb table keeps only in-frame clones and is missing some. The sample shows about 210,000 clones, and 2% to 2.5% sits with its ten largest clones. The source material was blood. These receptors were obtained from a woman in her twenties or thirties in good health.

V gene TRBV2 combines with J gene TRBJ2-3; TRBD1 matches at 12 bases. Germline trimming cut 8 bases from V and 6 bases from J; bases unmatched to any gene: 3. This CDR3 contains 13 residues. The germline CDR1 and CDR2 sequences are SNHLY and FYNNEI. CDR3 bases: TGTGCCAGCCCGGGACAGGGGGCGGATACGCAGTATTTT. Its protein is CASPGQGADTQYF.

The chain carries TRBV19 and TRBJ2-7, with TRBD1 matching 8 bases. The length of the CDR3 is 15 residues. The germline gives CDR1 LNHDA, CDR2 SQIVND (reference sequence). V gave up 5 bases and J gave up 0 bases; unmatched junction bases: 6. CDR3 sequence (DNA): TGTGCCAGTAGTCCGGGGACAGGAAGCTCCTACGAGCAGTACTTC. Encoded protein: CASSPGTGSSYEQYF.

This rearrangement joins TRBV10-1 to TRBJ1-2; D is unresolved. The CDR3 spans 12 residues. With 5 bases removed from V and 8 bases from J, the gap between germline ends came to 12 bases. Germline loops: CDR1 WNHNN, CDR2 SYGVQD (reference sequence). The CDR3 DNA reads as TGCGCCAGCAGTCTAATTGTCAGGGGCTACACCTTC. It translates to CASSLIVRGYTF.

The V call is TRBV19, the J call TRBJ2-3; D is ambiguous. The germline V and J ends were trimmed by 10 bases and 1 base, with 6 bases remaining between them. This CDR3 has 11 amino acids. Looked up from germline, CDR1 is LNHDA and CDR2 is SQIVND (reference sequence). The CDR3 coding sequence is TGTGCCATCCAGGGCACAGATACGCAGTATTTT. Its translation is CAIQGTDTQYF.

CDR3 residues: CSVLSPTEAFF. The CDR3 DNA follows: TGCAGCGTTCTCAGTCCCACTGAAGCTTTCTTT. V gene TRBV29-1 combines with J gene TRBJ1-1; no clear D gene. This CDR3 contains 11 residues. Germline V gene data show CDR1 as SQVTM and CDR2 as ANQGSEA. The germline V and J ends were trimmed by 5 bases and 4 bases, with 8 bases remaining between them.

This chain links TRBV7-2 with TRBJ2-2; the match to TRBD1 covers 9 bases. The V and J ends lost 7 bases and 5 bases, in that order; junction bases with no gene match: 8. Germline V gene sequence: CDR1 SGHTA, CDR2 FQGNSA. CDR3 length equals 15 residues. The CDR3 protein is CASILQGALTGELFF. The CDR3 DNA reads as TGTGCCAGCATCCTACAGGGGGCTCTGACCGGGGAGCTGTTTTTT.

This sequence joins TRBV24-1 and TRBJ2-1, with D unresolved. The CDR3 consists of 13 residues. The V and J ends lost 5 bases and 8 bases respectively, with 12 bases between them. Germline V gives CDR1 KGHDR, CDR2 SFDVKD. CDR3 sequence (DNA): TGTGCCACCAGTGCCTACCTCGGAGATGAGCAGTTCTTC. Protein product: CATSAYLGDEQFF.

The rearrangement joins TRBV27 to TRBJ2-1, with 7 bases matching TRBD2. The CDR3 is 15 amino acids. Germline CDR1 and CDR2: MNHEY and SMNVEV (reference sequence). V trimming: 3 bases; J trimming: 5 bases; junction bases outside the gene matches: 7. In DNA, the CDR3 is TGTGCCAGCAGTTTGGCGCGGGGGAGAAACAATGAGCAGTTCTTC. Its protein is CASSLARGRNNEQFF.

The gene calls are TRBV7-2 and TRBJ1-6, with 8 bases identical to TRBD1. The CDR3 spans 16 residues. From germline, CDR1 is SGHTA and CDR2 FQGNSA. The V and J ends lost 2 bases and 6 bases, in that order; junction bases with no gene match: 6. CDR3 amino acids: CASSLPQGAGNSPLHF. The CDR3 DNA sequence: TGTGCCAGCAGCTTACCTCAGGGGGCGGGTAATTCACCCCTCCACTTT.

The genes are TRBV6-5 and TRBJ1-1; D is ambiguous. This CDR3 spans 13 amino acids. V lost 0 bases and J lost 8, with 10 bases in between. Germline-derived CDR1 and CDR2 are MNHEY and SVGAGI. This CDR3 reads CASSYSRAGEAFF. CDR3 DNA sequence: TGTGCCAGCAGTTACTCGAGGGCTGGAGAAGCTTTCTTT.

The rearrangement joins TRBV6-5 to TRBJ2-4; D gene uncertain. V was trimmed by 2 bases and J by 1 base, leaving 12 bases between them. The CDR3 runs to 16 residues. Germline V lookup: CDR1 MNHEY, CDR2 SVGAGI. The CDR3 sequence is CASSYRPELAKNIQYF. CDR3 coding DNA: TGTGCCAGCAGTTACCGCCCGGAGCTCGCCAAAAACATTCAGTACTTC.

The chain uses TRBV7-2 and TRBJ1-2, with D tentatively TRBD1 (6 bases). Germline assignment: CDR1 SGHTA and CDR2 FQGNSA. The V and J ends lost 6 bases and 0 bases respectively, with 23 bases between them. The CDR3 spans 18 residues. Here the CDR3 DNA reads TGTGCCAGCAGTTCGAGGGGCGGAGGGGGGCACTCTAACTATGGCTACACCTTC. It codes for CASSSRGGGGHSNYGYTF.

The chain employs TRBV5-1 and TRBJ1-2; tentatively, D is TRBD1 (6 bases). This CDR3 is 15 amino acids long. Germline V gives CDR1 SGHRS, CDR2 YFSETQ. V was clipped by 0 bases and J by 7 bases, with 16 bases between them. The CDR3 here is CASSLDIQGFSGYTF. For the CDR3, the DNA is TGCGCCAGCAGCTTGGACATACAGGGTTTTTCTGGCTACACCTTC.

The V gene is TRBV5-4, the J gene TRBJ2-3; a weak D match, TRBD2 (6 bases). With 7 bases removed from V and 6 bases from J, the gap between germline ends came to 12 bases. The CDR3 covers 12 residues. The germline V gene encodes CDR1 SGHNT and CDR2 YYREEE (reference sequence). The CDR3 protein is CASRGTSDTQYF. The CDR3 bases are TGTGCCAGCCGGGGGACTTCCGATACGCAGTATTTT.

V and J are TRBV27 and TRBJ1-5; D may be TRBD1 (5 bases). Germline CDR1 and CDR2: MNHEY and SMNVEV (reference sequence). CDR3 length: 15 residues. The V end was cut by 3 bases, the J end by 0 bases, with 9 bases between. The CDR3 reads CASSLARDSNQPQHF. The CDR3 DNA reads as TGTGCCAGCAGTTTGGCCAGGGATAGCAATCAGCCCCAGCATTTT.

The CDR3 coding sequence is TGTGCCAGCAGTTTATCTACGGACCGAAATCAGCCCCAGCATTTT. As protein: CASSLSTDRNQPQHF. The V call is TRBV27, the J call TRBJ1-5; D is ambiguous. From germline, CDR1 is MNHEY and CDR2 SMNVEV (reference sequence). The length of the CDR3 is 15 residues. Trimming took off 0 bases at V and 4 bases at J, with 10 bases between the two ends.

This sequence joins TRBV7-9 and TRBJ1-4; TRBD1 might be the D (5 bases). Trimming took 5 bases from V and 5 from J, leaving 15 bases between them. Germline V CDR1 and CDR2: SEHNR, FQNEAQ (reference sequence). The CDR3 covers 15 residues. The CDR3 reads CASSPPGPGNEKLFF. The CDR3 region has the DNA TGTGCCAGCAGCCCCCCGGGACCTGGAAATGAAAAACTGTTTTTT.

The rearrangement joins TRBV11-3 to TRBJ2-2; TRBD1 matches at 8 bases. In germline, CDR1 is SGHNT, CDR2 YENEEA. This CDR3 is built from 14 residues. V shed 5 bases and J 6 bases; nucleotides not matched to a gene: 5. CDR3: CASSPQDRAGELFF. In DNA, the CDR3 is TGTGCCAGCAGCCCGCAGGACAGGGCCGGGGAGCTGTTTTTT.

This sequence joins TRBV7-9 and TRBJ1-2, with 9 positions matching TRBD1. The junction had 8 bases not matched to a gene; V was cut back by 1 base and J by 8 bases. CDR1 is SEHNR, CDR2 FQNEAQ, per germline (reference sequence). This CDR3 is 15 amino acids long. The CDR3 DNA is TGTGCCAGCAGCTTAGGGACAGGGGTTTCAGTGGGCTACACCTTC. This codes for CASSLGTGVSVGYTF.

The chain combines TRBV12-3 or TRBV12-4 with TRBJ1-3, with D unresolved. V gave up 7 bases and J gave up 11 bases, with 12 bases separating them. This CDR3 comprises 11 residues. CDR3 in amino acids: CASTPLGPIYF. For the CDR3, the DNA is TGTGCCAGCACCCCCCTGGGTCCCATATATTTT.

V gene TRBV5-1 combines with J gene TRBJ2-5; possible D gene TRBD1, 5 bases. Looked up from germline, CDR1 is SGHRS and CDR2 is YFSETQ. Trimming took off 2 bases at V and 4 bases at J, with 18 bases between the two ends. This CDR3 spans 16 amino acids. The CDR3 nucleotides are TGCGCCAGCAGCTTAACACCGTCCAGGGTCGGAGAGACCCAGTACTTC. It is translated as CASSLTPSRVGETQYF.

V usage is TRBV5-8 and J usage is TRBJ1-4, with a weak D call TRBD1 (5 bases). Trimming pared 2 bases from V and 4 bases from J, leaving 18 bases between. CDR3 length: 17 amino acids. Germline V gene data show CDR1 as SGHTS and CDR2 as YDEGEE. In DNA form, the CDR3 reads TGTGCCAGCAGCTTTCCTCGGCAGGGCTTAATTAATGAAAAACTGTTTTTT. Translation: CASSFPRQGLINEKLFF. The variable domain in full, completed from reference TRBV5-8 and TRBJ1-4, reads EAGVTQSPTHLIKTRGQQATLRCSPISGHTSVYWYQQALGLGLQFLLWYDEGEERNRGNFPPRFSGRQFPNYSSELNVNALELEDSALYLCASSFPRQGLINEKLFFGSGTQLSVL.

The rearrangement links TRBV29-1 to TRBJ2-7; D perhaps matches TRBD1 (6 bases). CDR1 SQVTM and CDR2 ANQGSEA come from the germline V gene. The CDR3 covers 15 residues. The germline V and J ends were trimmed by 0 bases and 2 bases, with 14 bases remaining between them. This CDR3 is CSVEDPLQGTYEQYF. In DNA, the CDR3 is TGCAGCGTTGAAGATCCGTTACAGGGAACCTACGAGCAGTACTTC.

This sequence joins TRBV6-1 and TRBJ2-3; D is uncertain. The V gene's germline CDR1 is MNHNS and CDR2 SASEGT. V lost 2 bases to trimming and J lost 3 bases, with 12 bases between them. The CDR3 runs to 15 residues. Here the CDR3 reads CASSERTLLTDTQYF. The CDR3, as DNA: TGTGCCAGCAGTGAACGGACCCTCTTGACAGATACGCAGTATTTT.